Listed below are T cell receptor beta chains from one sample, sequenced in a study of CD8 T cells in Susac syndrome. TCRdb used MiXCR to reprocess the immunoSEQ multiplex PCR reads, holding one entry per CDR3 protein. Among around 200,000 distinct CDR3 sequences listed, about 95% were seen once. The specimen sequenced was CD4+ T cells from PBMCs. The source is a human donor with multiple sclerosis. CDR3s include the opening cysteine and the closing phenylalanine or tryptophan. A D gene is named only where the DNA matches it firmly.

v_call	j_call	d_call	cdr3_nt	cdr3_aa
TRBV2	TRBJ1-5	NA	TGTGCCAGCAGAGCAGGAAGCAGCCAGCCCCAGCATTTT	CASRAGSSQPQHF
TRBV30	TRBJ1-1	NA	TGTGCCTGGACGGAGGGGCGCACTAAAGCTTTCTTT	CAWTEGRTKAFF
TRBV6-5	TRBJ2-3	NA	TGTGCCATCGCCCGGAGCGGGCTTGACACAGATACGCAGTATTTT	CAIARSGLDTDTQYF
TRBV9	TRBJ2-1	NA	TGTGCCAGCAGCGTAGGGGTCGGGTACAATGAGCAGTTCTTC	CASSVGVGYNEQFF
TRBV29-1	TRBJ2-5	NA	TGCAGCGTTGAACGGGGAGAGACCCAGTACTTC	CSVERGETQYF
TRBV29-1	TRBJ1-1	TRBD1	TGCAGCTTTCAGACAGGGGGTAACACTGAAGCTTTCTTT	CSFQTGGNTEAFF
TRBV6-1	TRBJ2-3	NA	TGTGCCAGCCACCTAGGGGGGAGCACAGATACGCAGTATTTT	CASHLGGSTDTQYF
TRBV29-1	TRBJ2-4	NA	TGCAGCGTTGCAGGGAGAATGAAAAACATTCAGTACTTC	CSVAGRMKNIQYF
TRBV4-1	TRBJ1-2	NA	TGCGCCAGCAGCCAAGAAGGCAGGGACTACTATGGCTACACCTTC	CASSQEGRDYYGYTF
TRBV30	TRBJ1-5	NA	TGTGCCTGGAGCCAAACAGGGAGCAATCAGCCCCAGCATTTT	CAWSQTGSNQPQHF
TRBV12-3/TRBV12-4	TRBJ1-1	NA	TGTGCCAGCACCTTAAATACCAACACTGAAGCTTTCTTT	CASTLNTNTEAFF
TRBV9	TRBJ2-5	NA	TGTGCCAGCAGCGTAGGACACAACCAAGAGACCCAGTACTTC	CASSVGHNQETQYF
TRBV27	TRBJ2-3	NA	TGTGCCAGCAGTCCGGGGACCCAGGGGGATACGCAGTATTTT	CASSPGTQGDTQYF
TRBV9	TRBJ1-2	NA	TGTGCCAGCAGCCCGGCATGGTCCGAGTATGGCTACACCTTC	CASSPAWSEYGYTF
TRBV30	TRBJ1-5	NA	TGTGCCTGGAGAAGGCAGGGGAGTAATCAGCCCCAGCATTTT	CAWRRQGSNQPQHF
TRBV30	TRBJ1-2	NA	TGTGCCGGACAGAACTATGGCTACACCTTC	CAGQNYGYTF
TRBV20-1	TRBJ1-2	TRBD1	TGCAGTGCCCCGAATTTAGGACAGGGTGACTATGGCTACACCTTC	CSAPNLGQGDYGYTF